Shown below are 32 T cell receptor beta chains from a single sample sequenced in a study of T cell clones after liver transplantation. Profiling relied on immunoSEQ multiplex PCR, and the TCRdb table lists in-frame clones only, not all of them. This table holds under 85,000 clones, 80% found once. The source material was CD4+ T cells from blood, sampled 12 months after liver transplant. These receptors originate from a human patient who received a liver transplant. The graft donor may have given rise to some T cells.

The chain couples TRBV2 to TRBJ2-3; 15 bases are a match to TRBD2. Trimming at V came to 8 bases and at J to 3 bases, leaving 3 bases not matched to a gene. Germline lookup yields CDR1 SNHLY and CDR2 FYNNEI. The CDR3 is 15 amino acids. Written as DNA, the CDR3 is TGTGCCAGCGGACTAGCGGGGGGGGGAACAGATACGCAGTATTTT. Residues: CASGLAGGGTDTQYF.

The CDR3 protein is CASSMVAGASFEQFF. The CDR3 DNA reads as TGTGCCAGTAGTATGGTAGCGGGAGCGTCGTTTGAGCAGTTCTTC. J is TRBJ2-1 and V is TRBV19; 9 nucleotides align to TRBD2. The CDR3 has 15 amino acids. V gave up 3 bases and J gave up 9 bases; unmatched junction bases: 9. Germline-derived CDR1 and CDR2 are LNHDA and SQIVND (reference sequence).

This sequence joins TRBV10-3 and TRBJ2-4; D is undetermined. Germline loops: CDR1 ENHRY, CDR2 SYGVKD. The CDR3 loop spans 12 amino acids. Trimming left V 3 bases short and J 5 bases short, with 5 bases between. CDR3: CAISEGQNIQYF. CDR3 bases: TGTGCCATCAGTGAAGGCCAAAACATTCAGTACTTC.

This chain links TRBV6-5 with TRBJ1-2, with 8 bases identical to TRBD1. Trimming took 4 bases from V and 6 from J; bases not matched to a gene: 7. Germline V CDR1 and CDR2: MNHEY, SVGAGI. CDR3 size: 14 residues. The CDR3 sequence: CASSSGAGGDGYTF. The DNA of the CDR3 is TGTGCCAGCAGTTCCGGAGCAGGGGGCGATGGCTACACCTTC.

The table lists this clone with a count of one. The rearrangement uses TRBV6-1 and TRBJ1-5; 7 bases line up with TRBD1. With 8 bases clipped from V and 4 bases from J, the junction kept 8 bases outside the gene matches. Germline CDR1 MNHNS, CDR2 SASEGT. CDR3 length equals 14 residues. The DNA of the CDR3 is TGTGCCAGCCTGAACAGGGGCTTTAATCAGCCCCAGCATTTT. Its translation: CASLNRGFNQPQHF.

A few counts support this clone. This chain joins TRBV6-1 and TRBJ1-5; perhaps TRBD1 as D (6 bases). Germline V gene sequence: CDR1 MNHNS, CDR2 SASEGT. The V and J ends lost 7 bases and 2 bases respectively, with 15 bases between them. CDR3 size: 15 residues. The CDR3 here is CASTEGGRGNQPQHF. CDR3 nucleotides: TGTGCCAGCACCGAGGGGGGGCGCGGCAATCAGCCCCAGCATTTT.

As for this clone: Other DNA sequences in this specimen translate into the identical CDR3. The V call is TRBV6-5, the J call TRBJ2-1; no definite D call. Germline V CDR1 and CDR2: MNHEY, SVGAGI. The CDR3 is 13 amino acids. Trimming left V 6 bases short and J 0 bases short, with 6 bases between. The CDR3 coding sequence is TGTGCCAGCAGGGGAAGCTCCTACAATGAGCAGTTCTTC. Translated, it gives CASRGSSYNEQFF.

The chain is built from TRBV7-9 and TRBJ2-1, with 7 bases aligning to TRBD2. The CDR3 spans 15 residues. The J segment lost 5 bases and the V segment lost 1 base, leaving 5 bases of the junction unmatched. The V gene's germline CDR1 is SEHNR and CDR2 FQNEAQ (reference sequence). The CDR3 loop reads CASSLGGGFHNEQFF. The CDR3, as DNA: TGTGCCAGCAGCTTAGGGGGAGGGTTCCACAATGAGCAGTTCTTC.

This clone appeared once. V is TRBV7-9 and J is TRBJ2-5; TRBD2 aligns across 10 bases. Germline values: CDR1 SEHNR, CDR2 FQNEAQ (reference sequence). Germline trimming cut 5 bases from V and 5 bases from J; bases unmatched to any gene: 2. The CDR3 extends over 13 amino acids. CDR3 coding DNA: TGTGCCAGCAGCAGTAGCGGGGGGGAGACCCAGTACTTC. It encodes CASSSSGGETQYF.

This clone came up once. This chain links TRBV7-6 with TRBJ1-5; the D gene is possibly TRBD1 (6 bases). Germline V lookup: CDR1 SGHVS, CDR2 FNYEAQ. V was clipped by 1 base and J by 4 bases, with 8 bases between them. This CDR3 comprises 14 residues. The CDR3 spells CASSLGQVNQPQHF. For the CDR3, the DNA is TGTGCCAGCAGCTTAGGACAGGTTAATCAGCCCCAGCATTTT. The entire variable domain, with the rest obtained from reference TRBV7-6 and TRBJ1-5, is as follows: GAGVSQSPRYKVTKRGQDVALRCDPISGHVSLYWYRQALGQGPEFLTYFNYEAQQDKSGLPNDRFSAERPEGSISTLTIQRTEQRDSAMYRCASSLGQVNQPQHFGDGTRLSIL.

The sample holds one count of this clone. This chain joins TRBV18 and TRBJ1-2; D gene ambiguous. Trimming pared 3 bases from V and 3 bases from J, leaving 8 bases between. The CDR3 spans 13 residues. Germline V CDR1 and CDR2: KGHSH, LQKENI. CDR3 nucleotide sequence: TGTGCCAGCTCACCGGACGGCGACTATGGCTACACCTTC. Its translation is CASSPDGDYGYTF.

This clone was observed a single time. The chain is built from TRBV11-2 and TRBJ2-5; TRBD1 might be the D (5 bases). V was cut by 2 bases and J by 6 bases, with 16 bases left in between. The V gene's germline CDR1 is SGHAT and CDR2 FQNNGV. CDR3 length: 15 amino acids. CDR3 loop: CASSLLDPGLQTQYF. As DNA, the CDR3 is TGTGCCAGCAGCTTACTCGACCCAGGGTTACAGACCCAGTACTTC.

This clone came up once. The rearrangement joins TRBV27 to TRBJ1-3; 11 bases match TRBD1. Unmatched junction bases numbered 8, after V lost 5 bases and J lost 2 bases. The CDR3 is 17 amino acids. Germline CDR1 MNHEY, CDR2 SMNVEV (reference sequence). The CDR3 DNA is TGTGCCAGCAGTACCTTAGGACAGGGGGCGGCTGGAAACACCATATATTTT. Amino acid sequence: CASSTLGQGAAGNTIYF.

This sequence joins TRBV5-4 and TRBJ2-2; D perhaps matches TRBD1 (5 bases). This CDR3 region has 15 residues. The germline gives CDR1 SGHNT, CDR2 YYREEE (reference sequence). With 0 bases removed from V and 0 bases from J, the gap between germline ends came to 6 bases. Here the CDR3 reads CASSLGTPNTGELFF. CDR3 nucleotides: TGTGCCAGCAGCTTGGGGACACCGAACACCGGGGAGCTGTTTTTT.

This chain links TRBV9 with TRBJ2-1; D unresolved. Germline lookup yields CDR1 SGDLS and CDR2 YYNGEE. The V end lost 4 bases, the J end lost 7 bases, and 6 bases lay between the germline ends. The CDR3 has 11 amino acids. CDR3: CASSLQNEQFF. The CDR3 nucleotides are TGTGCCAGCAGCCTTCAGAATGAGCAGTTCTTC. The complete variable domain, with remaining parts taken from reference TRBV9 and TRBJ2-1, reads DSGVTQTPKHLITATGQRVTLRCSPRSGDLSVYWYQQSLDQGLQFLIQYYNGEERAKGNILERFSAQQFPDLHSELNLSSLELGDSALYFCASSLQNEQFFGPGTRLTVL.

The chain recombines TRBV5-6 with TRBJ2-1; D gene unclear. The length of the CDR3 is 13 residues. Trimming shortened V by 0 bases and J by 7 bases, and 8 bases separated the two germline ends. Germline CDR1 reads SGHDT; CDR2 reads YYEEEE. CDR3 region: CASSLANGNEQFF. For the CDR3, the DNA is TGTGCCAGCAGCTTGGCGAACGGGAATGAGCAGTTCTTC.

The gene calls are TRBV6-5 and TRBJ2-1; 11 bases agree with TRBD1. V lost 5 bases and J lost 9; bases outside the gene matches: 6. This CDR3 comprises 14 residues. Germline V CDR1 and CDR2: MNHEY, SVGAGI. CDR3 DNA sequence: TGTGCCAGCAGTCCGGGGACAGGGGGTCGTGAGCAGTTCTTC. Translation: CASSPGTGGREQFF.

J is TRBJ2-2 and V is TRBV5-6; either TRBD1 or TRBD2 may fit D (5 bases each). Germline V lookup: CDR1 SGHDT, CDR2 YYEEEE. The ends were cut back, 4 bases at V and 5 bases at J, with 15 bases in the middle. This CDR3 comprises 15 residues. The CDR3 loop reads CASSKWDGATGELFF. In DNA, the CDR3 is TGTGCCAGCAGCAAATGGGACGGTGCGACCGGGGAGCTGTTTTTT.

V usage is TRBV27 and J usage is TRBJ2-1; D unclear. In germline, CDR1 is MNHEY, CDR2 SMNVEV (reference sequence). The CDR3 totals 15 residues. Trimming pared 0 bases from V and 2 bases from J, leaving 8 bases between. The CDR3, as DNA: TGTGCCAGCAGTTTATCTGGGCCGGCCTACAATGAGCAGTTCTTC. Protein product: CASSLSGPAYNEQFF.

This chain joins TRBV19 and TRBJ2-1; D not resolved. Germline V gene lookup returns CDR1 LNHDA and CDR2 SQIVND (reference sequence). This CDR3 spans 12 amino acids. V was clipped by 7 bases and J by 9 bases, with 13 bases between them. The CDR3 sequence is CASMRLRGEQFF. The CDR3, as DNA: TGTGCCAGTATGCGCCTCCGAGGTGAGCAGTTCTTC.

This clone was detected a few times. The J gene is TRBJ1-2, the V gene TRBV5-4; tentative D call: TRBD1 (5 bases). The V gene's germline CDR1 is SGHNT and CDR2 YYREEE (reference sequence). V gave up 4 bases and J gave up 6 bases, with 13 bases separating them. The CDR3 has 13 residues. CDR3 in amino acids: CASSPGRTDGYTF. The CDR3 nucleotides are TGTGCCAGCAGCCCGGGACGGACGGATGGCTACACCTTC.

This clone was found once. This rearrangement joins TRBV11-2 to TRBJ1-4, with 7 bases that match TRBD1. The CDR3 loop spans 16 amino acids. Trimming took 1 base from V and 8 from J; bases not matched to a gene: 10. Germline CDR1 is SGHAT and CDR2 is FQNNGV. CDR3 residues: CASSLGNTGVGEKLFF. CDR3 nucleotides: TGTGCCAGCAGCTTAGGAAACACAGGGGTTGGAGAAAAACTGTTTTTT.

The V and J genes are TRBV10-1 and TRBJ1-1, with 9 bases fitting TRBD1. Germline V gene sequence: CDR1 WNHNN, CDR2 SYGVQD (reference sequence). The CDR3 runs to 13 residues. The V gene end was trimmed by 9 bases and the J gene end by 3 bases; junction bases not matched to a gene: 5. The CDR3 loop reads CASNNRGHTEAFF. The CDR3 DNA follows: TGCGCCAGTAACAACAGGGGGCACACTGAAGCTTTCTTT.

The chain employs TRBV5-1 and TRBJ2-5; 10 bases map to TRBD2. CDR1 SGHRS and CDR2 YFSETQ come from the germline V gene. The trim removed 0 bases at V and 4 bases at J, leaving 6 bases unmatched. CDR3 length equals 16 residues. The CDR3, as DNA: TGCGCCAGCAGCTTGGCCCCTAGCGGGAGTGGAGAGACCCAGTACTTC. Protein sequence: CASSLAPSGSGETQYF.

This sequence joins TRBV5-1 and TRBJ1-1; a weak D match, TRBD1 (5 bases). V lost 4 bases and J 4 bases, leaving 17 bases between the germline ends. This CDR3 is built from 15 residues. CDR1 is SGHRS, CDR2 YFSETQ, per germline. CDR3 sequence: CASSQQRGAGTEAFF. The CDR3 DNA reads as TGCGCCAGCAGCCAACAACGAGGGGCTGGCACTGAAGCTTTCTTT.

The chain carries TRBV7-8 and TRBJ2-1; 8 positions match TRBD1. Germline V gives CDR1 SGHVS, CDR2 FQNEAQ. The CDR3 covers 13 residues. V lost 1 base, J lost 9 bases, and 2 bases stayed unmatched. CDR3 in DNA: TGTGCCAGCAGCTTAGTCAGGGGGCTTGAGCAGTTCTTC. Its protein product is CASSLVRGLEQFF.

The CDR3 bases are TGTGCCAGTAGAAAAGCGAACACCGGGGAGCTGTTTTTT. Encoded protein: CASRKANTGELFF. The V gene is TRBV19, the J gene TRBJ2-2; D is ambiguous. This CDR3 is 13 amino acids long. Germline values: CDR1 LNHDA, CDR2 SQIVND (reference sequence). Trimming cost V 6 bases and J 0 bases, with 5 bases left between them.

The chain links TRBV7-2 to TRBJ2-7; D gene uncertain. V was shortened by 1 base and J by 6 bases, with 13 bases between the two germline ends. Germline-derived CDR1 and CDR2 are SGHTA and FQGNSA. There are 14 residues in the CDR3. CDR3 DNA: TGTGCCAGCAGCTTAGGGGGTTTTTTTATCGAGCAGTACTTC. The encoded protein is CASSLGGFFIEQYF.

The J gene is TRBJ1-1, the V gene TRBV19; TRBD1 matches at 7 bases. The CDR3 has 14 amino acids. CDR1 and CDR2 from the germline V gene are LNHDA and SQIVND (reference sequence). The trim removed 6 bases at V and 1 base at J, leaving 5 bases unmatched. CDR3 sequence (DNA): TGTGCCAGTAGCTACAGGGGACCGAACACTGAAGCTTTCTTT. Its protein is CASSYRGPNTEAFF. Filled out from reference TRBV19 and TRBJ1-1, the complete variable domain reads DGGITQSPKYLFRKEGQNVTLSCEQNLNHDAMYWYRQDPGQGLRLIYYSQIVNDFQKGDIAEGYSVSREKKESFPLTVTSAQKNPTAFYLCASSYRGPNTEAFFGQGTRLTVV.

V and J are TRBV2 and TRBJ2-3, with D unresolved. CDR1 is SNHLY and CDR2 is FYNNEI in the germline V gene. The CDR3 is 11 amino acids. The V gene lost 3 bases and the J gene lost 14 bases, with 12 bases spanning the gap. The CDR3: CASSDPISRYF. Here the CDR3 DNA reads TGTGCCAGCAGTGACCCCATATCACGGTATTTT.

V gene TRBV18 combines with J gene TRBJ2-1; possible D gene TRBD2, 6 bases. V lost 2 bases, J lost 6 bases, and 14 bases lay in between. The germline V gene encodes CDR1 KGHSH and CDR2 LQKENI. CDR3 length: 15 amino acids. In DNA, the CDR3 is TGTGCCAGCTCACCATCTGAGACTAGAGGCAATGAGCAGTTCTTC. Protein product: CASSPSETRGNEQFF.

This chain joins TRBV10-3 and TRBJ1-1; TRBD1 is a possible D gene (5 bases). This CDR3 comprises 14 residues. The V gene's germline CDR1 is ENHRY and CDR2 SYGVKD. The ends were cut back, 10 bases at V and 4 bases at J, with 19 bases in the middle. CDR3 protein: CATSGTAVATEAFF. In DNA form, the CDR3 reads TGTGCCACTTCAGGGACGGCGGTGGCCACTGAAGCTTTCTTT.